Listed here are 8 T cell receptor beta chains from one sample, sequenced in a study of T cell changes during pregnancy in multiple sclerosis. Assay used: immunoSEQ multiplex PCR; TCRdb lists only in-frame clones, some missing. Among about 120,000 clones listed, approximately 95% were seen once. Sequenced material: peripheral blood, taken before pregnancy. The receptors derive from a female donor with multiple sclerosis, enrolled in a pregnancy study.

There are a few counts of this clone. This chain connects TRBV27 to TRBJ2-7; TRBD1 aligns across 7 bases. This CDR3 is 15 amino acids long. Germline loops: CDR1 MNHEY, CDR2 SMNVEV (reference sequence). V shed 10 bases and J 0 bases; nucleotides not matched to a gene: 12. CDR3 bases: TGTGCCACAGGGATGACAGGGCACTCCTCCTACGAGCAGTACTTC. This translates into CATGMTGHSSYEQYF.

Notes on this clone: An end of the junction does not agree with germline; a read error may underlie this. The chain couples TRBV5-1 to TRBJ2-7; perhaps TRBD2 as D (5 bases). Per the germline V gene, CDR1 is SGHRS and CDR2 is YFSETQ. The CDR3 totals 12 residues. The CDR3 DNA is TGTGCCAGCAGCTTGGGAGAGAGGCAGCAGTACTTC. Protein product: CASSLGERQQYF.

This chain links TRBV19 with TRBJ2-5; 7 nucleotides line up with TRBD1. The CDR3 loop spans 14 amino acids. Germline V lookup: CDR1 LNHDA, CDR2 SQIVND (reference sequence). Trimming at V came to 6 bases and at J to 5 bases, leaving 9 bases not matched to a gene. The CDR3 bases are TGTGCCAGTAGCCAACCAGGGACAGCGGAGACCCAGTACTTC. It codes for CASSQPGTAETQYF.

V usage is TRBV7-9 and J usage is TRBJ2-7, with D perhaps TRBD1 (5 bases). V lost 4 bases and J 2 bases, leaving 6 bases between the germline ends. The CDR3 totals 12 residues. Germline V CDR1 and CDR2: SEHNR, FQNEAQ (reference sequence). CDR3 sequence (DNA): TGTGCCAGCAGCTCGGACACCTACGAGCAGTACTTC. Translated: CASSSDTYEQYF.

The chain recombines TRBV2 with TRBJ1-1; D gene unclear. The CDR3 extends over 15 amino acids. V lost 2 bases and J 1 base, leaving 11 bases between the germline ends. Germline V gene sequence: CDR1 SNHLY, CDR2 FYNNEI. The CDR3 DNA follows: TGTGCCAGCAGTGAAAGCGGCAGGCAGAACACTGAAGCTTTCTTT. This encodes CASSESGRQNTEAFF.

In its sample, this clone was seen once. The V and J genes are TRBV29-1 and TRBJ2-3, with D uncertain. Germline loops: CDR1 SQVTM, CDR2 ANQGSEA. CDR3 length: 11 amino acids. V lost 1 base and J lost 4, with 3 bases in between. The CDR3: CSVEGPDTQYF. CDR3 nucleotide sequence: TGCAGCGTTGAAGGGCCAGATACGCAGTATTTT.

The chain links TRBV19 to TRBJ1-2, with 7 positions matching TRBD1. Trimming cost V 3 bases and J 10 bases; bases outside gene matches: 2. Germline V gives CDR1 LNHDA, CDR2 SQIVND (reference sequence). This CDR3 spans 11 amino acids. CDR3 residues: CASSIDRDYTF. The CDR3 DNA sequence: TGTGCCAGTAGTATCGACAGGGACTACACCTTC.

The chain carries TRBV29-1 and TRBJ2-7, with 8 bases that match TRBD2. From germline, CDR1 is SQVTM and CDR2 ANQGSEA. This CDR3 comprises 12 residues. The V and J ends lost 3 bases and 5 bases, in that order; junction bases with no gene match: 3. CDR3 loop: CSVDSGSHEQYF. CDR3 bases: TGCAGCGTTGACAGCGGGAGCCACGAGCAGTACTTC.